This TCR beta chain came from a study of shared clonotypes between healthy human individuals. The length of the CDR3 is 13 residues. CDR1 is LNHDA and CDR2 is SQIVND in the germline V gene (reference sequence). Trimming at V came to 5 bases and at J to 11 bases, leaving 10 bases not matched to a gene. The assay was immunoSEQ multiplex PCR, and TCRdb's table has in-frame clones only and misses some. The sample has some 1,400,000 clones; roughly 96% are singletons. The chain couples TRBV19 to TRBJ2-7; 9 nucleotides match TRBD2. The sequencing sample was made of naive CD4+ T cells sorted from blood. Subset defined: CD45RA+ positively selected. The sequence came from a man aged 25 to 40 in good health. The CDR3 loop reads CASSVVAGDLEYF. CDR3 nucleotides: TGTGCCAGTAGTGTCGTAGCGGGAGACTTGGAGTACTTC. Full variable domain (rest looked up from reference TRBV19 and TRBJ2-7): DGGITQSPKYLFRKEGQNVTLSCEQNLNHDAMYWYRQDPGQGLRLIYYSQIVNDFQKGDIAEGYSVSREKKESFPLTVTSAQKNPTAFYLCASSVVAGDLEYFGPGTRLTVT.